This TCR beta chain was found in a study of blood T cell repertoires in COVID-19. For the study at large: Donors in the United States, Italy and Spain gave samples during acute or convalescent COVID-19.

Trimming took 4 bases from V and 4 from J; bases not matched to a gene: 5. This CDR3 is built from 14 residues. Germline V lookup: CDR1 SGHTS, CDR2 YDEGEE. In the original analysis: Amplification of reference gene primers provided the estimated nucleated cell counts. Clones were sequenced by immunoSEQ multiplex PCR, and TCRdb holds only the in-frame ones, with some missing. Clone size and V and J calls were adopted from that table, with D and trimming inferred from the DNA. The sample yields 250,000 to 350,000 clones, roughly 80% seen once. Sequencing was carried out using peripheral blood. This receptor was identified in a human donor with COVID-19, enrolled during active disease. The donor label of this sample is uncertain. The genes are TRBV5-8 and TRBJ1-3; TRBD1 agrees at 7 bases. The CDR3 nucleotides read TGTGCCAGCAGCCGCGGGACAGCCGGAAACACCATATATTTT. Its translation: CASSRGTAGNTIYF.